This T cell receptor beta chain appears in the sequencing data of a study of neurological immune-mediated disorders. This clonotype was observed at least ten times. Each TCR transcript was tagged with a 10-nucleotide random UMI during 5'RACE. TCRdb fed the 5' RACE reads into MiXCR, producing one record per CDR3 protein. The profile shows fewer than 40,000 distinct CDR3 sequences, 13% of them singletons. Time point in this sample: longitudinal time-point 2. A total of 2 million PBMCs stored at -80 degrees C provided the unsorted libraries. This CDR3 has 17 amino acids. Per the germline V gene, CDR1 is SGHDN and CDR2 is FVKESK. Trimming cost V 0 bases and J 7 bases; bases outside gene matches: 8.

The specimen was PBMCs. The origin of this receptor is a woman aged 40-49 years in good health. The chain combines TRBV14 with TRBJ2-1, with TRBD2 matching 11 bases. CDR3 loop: CASSQEFGTSGKNEQFF. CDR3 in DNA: TGTGCCAGCAGCCAAGAGTTCGGGACTAGCGGCAAAAATGAGCAGTTCTTC.